Listed here are 10 T cell receptor beta chains from one sample, sequenced in a study of blood T cell repertoires in COVID-19. Libraries were prepared by immunoSEQ multiplex PCR; TCRdb keeps only in-frame clonotypes and omits some of them. The sample includes 55,000 to 70,000 clones, around nine tenths of them seen just once. The specimen sequenced was peripheral blood. The receptors originated from a man in his 70s with acute or convalescent COVID-19.

The chain is built from TRBV18 and TRBJ1-1, with D tentatively TRBD1 (5 bases). Trimming removed 2 bases from V and 1 base from J, with 5 bases in between. CDR1 is KGHSH and CDR2 is LQKENI in the germline V gene. The CDR3 is 13 amino acids. The CDR3 sequence is CASSPGQNTEAFF. The DNA for the CDR3 is TGTGCCAGCTCACCAGGACAGAACACTGAAGCTTTCTTT.

The chain carries TRBV15 and TRBJ1-2; D uncertain. This CDR3 is 14 amino acids long. The V gene lost 0 bases and the J gene lost 7 bases, with 12 bases spanning the gap. The germline CDR1 and CDR2 sequences are LNHNV and YYDKDF (reference sequence). CDR3 sequence reads: CATSRERIEGGYTF. The CDR3 coding sequence is TGTGCCACCAGCAGAGAACGAATAGAGGGTGGCTACACCTTC.

This clone came up a few times. The J gene is TRBJ1-6, the V gene TRBV5-4; TRBD1 might be the D (6 bases). CDR3 length equals 13 residues. The V and J ends lost 4 bases and 10 bases respectively, with 12 bases between them. The germline V gene encodes CDR1 SGHNT and CDR2 YYREEE (reference sequence). The CDR3 spells CASSTGWQSPLHF. The DNA of the CDR3 is TGTGCCAGCAGCACAGGGTGGCAGTCACCCCTCCACTTT.

The chain recombines TRBV5-5 with TRBJ2-1, with 9 bases aligning to TRBD1. V dropped 0 bases and J dropped 9; count of bases not matched to a gene: 7. Germline values: CDR1 SGHKS, CDR2 YYEKEE (reference sequence). The CDR3 contains 15 residues. This CDR3 reads CASSLERTGVSEQFF. The CDR3 DNA follows: TGTGCCAGCAGCTTGGAGCGGACAGGGGTCAGTGAGCAGTTCTTC.

The CDR3 here is CASSPDSSNQPQHF. CDR3 nucleotide sequence: TGTGCCAGCAGCCCCGACAGTAGCAATCAGCCCCAGCATTTT. The rearrangement links TRBV7-2 to TRBJ1-5; D perhaps matches TRBD1 (5 bases). CDR3 length: 14 residues. Looked up from germline, CDR1 is SGHTA and CDR2 is FQGNSA. V shed 5 bases and J shed 0 bases, with 8 bases lying between them.

This clone has only one observation. The rearrangement uses TRBV3-1 (or the pseudogene TRBV3-2) and TRBJ1-4; D ambiguous. The CDR3 length is 15 residues. The germline V gene encodes CDR1 LGHDT and CDR2 YNNKEL (reference sequence). V gave up 1 base and J gave up 5 bases, with 11 bases separating them. This CDR3 is CASSQGTKLNEKLFF. CDR3 DNA sequence: TGTGCCAGCAGCCAAGGTACGAAGCTAAATGAAAAACTGTTTTTT.

As DNA, the CDR3 is TGCGCCAGCAGCTCCGACAGAGCTTCTAACTATGGCTACACCTTC. Its translation: CASSSDRASNYGYTF. V gene TRBV5-1 combines with J gene TRBJ1-2; weak D call: TRBD1 (5 bases). This CDR3 is 15 amino acids long. Germline V gene sequence: CDR1 SGHRS, CDR2 YFSETQ. The V gene lost 3 bases and the J gene lost 0 bases, with 12 bases spanning the gap. The full variable domain, rest sourced from reference TRBV5-1 and TRBJ1-2, is KAGVTQTPRYLIKTRGQQVTLSCSPISGHRSVSWYQQTPGQGLQFLFEYFSETQRNKGNFPGRFSGRQFSNSRSEMNVSTLELGDSALYLCASSSDRASNYGYTFGSGTRLTVV.

The chain carries TRBV9 and TRBJ1-2; D is unresolved. CDR3 length: 15 residues. V was cut by 0 bases and J by 4 bases, with 13 bases left in between. In germline, CDR1 is SGDLS, CDR2 YYNGEE. The CDR3 reads CASSVGNRKAYGYTF. CDR3 in DNA: TGTGCCAGCAGCGTAGGGAACAGAAAAGCCTATGGCTACACCTTC. Based on the CDR3 plus reference TRBV9 and TRBJ1-2, the full variable domain is DSGVTQTPKHLITATGQRVTLRCSPRSGDLSVYWYQQSLDQGLQFLIQYYNGEERAKGNILERFSAQQFPDLHSELNLSSLELGDSALYFCASSVGNRKAYGYTFGSGTRLTVV.

V and J are TRBV19 and TRBJ2-2; maybe TRBD1 (5 bases). The germline V gene has CDR1 LNHDA and CDR2 SQIVND (reference sequence). The CDR3 spans 16 residues. V lost 8 bases to trimming and J lost 3 bases, with 19 bases between them. CDR3 in DNA: TGTGCCAGTCACCCGCTTTGGGGCCGGGACACCGGGGAGCTGTTTTTT. Protein product: CASHPLWGRDTGELFF. The entire variable domain, with the rest obtained from reference TRBV19 and TRBJ2-2, is as follows: DGGITQSPKYLFRKEGQNVTLSCEQNLNHDAMYWYRQDPGQGLRLIYYSQIVNDFQKGDIAEGYSVSREKKESFPLTVTSAQKNPTAFYLCASHPLWGRDTGELFFGEGSRLTVL.

CDR3 protein: CASSFTGNSYEQYF. The CDR3 DNA follows: TGTGCCAGCAGCTTCACGGGTAACTCCTACGAGCAGTACTTC. The rearrangement uses TRBV13 and TRBJ2-7; D remains unclear. The CDR3 is 14 amino acids. V gave up 3 bases and J gave up 0 bases, with 9 bases separating them. The germline V gene has CDR1 PRHDT and CDR2 FYEKMQ (reference sequence).